This TCR beta chain was found in a study of blood T cells in healthy people across ages. Across the whole study: In model experiments, template switching was able to capture about one barcoded beta molecule for every two T cells that were present. Broader study findings: TCR beta diversity was tightly associated with the proportion of naive T cells.

Every sample yielded at least 6 million isolated PBMCs. This clonotype appeared a few times. Its antigen is unknown. For the second PCR, which ran for roughly 7 to 11 cycles, a sample-barcoded 5' primer and a J-beta primer mix were used. TCRdb analysed the 5' RACE reads with MiXCR anew, one entry per CDR3 protein. This repertoire shows 1.5 million to 2 million distinct CDR3 sequences, over 25% found once; its top ten account for approximately 7.7%. Trimming removed 5 bases from V and 1 base from J, with 14 bases in between. The CDR3 has 15 amino acids. The clonotype was recovered from a woman in her 30s in good health. The rearrangement uses TRBV12-3 or TRBV12-4 and TRBJ1-1, with D tentatively TRBD1 (6 bases). Sequencing was done on a sample of blood. CDR3 protein: CASSPDQGQNTEAFF. CDR3 in DNA: TGTGCCAGCAGTCCCGACCAGGGACAGAACACTGAAGCTTTCTTT.